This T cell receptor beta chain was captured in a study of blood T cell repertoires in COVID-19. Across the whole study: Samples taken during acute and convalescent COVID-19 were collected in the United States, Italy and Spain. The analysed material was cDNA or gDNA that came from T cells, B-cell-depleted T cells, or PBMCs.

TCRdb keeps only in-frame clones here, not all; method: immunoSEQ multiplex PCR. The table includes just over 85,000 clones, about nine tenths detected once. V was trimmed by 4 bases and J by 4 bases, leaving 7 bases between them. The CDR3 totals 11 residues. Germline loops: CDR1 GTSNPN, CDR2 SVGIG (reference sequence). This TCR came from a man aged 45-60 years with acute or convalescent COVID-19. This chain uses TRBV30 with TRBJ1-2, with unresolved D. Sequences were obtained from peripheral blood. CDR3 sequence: CAWTVLYGYTF. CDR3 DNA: TGTGCCTGGACAGTTCTCTATGGCTACACCTTC.